These T cell receptor beta chains were read from a single sample in a study of blood T cell repertoires in COVID-19. Produced via immunoSEQ multiplex PCR; TCRdb's table is partial and in-frame only. The sample includes about 200,000 clones, around 90% of them seen just once. Sequenced: peripheral blood. The receptors come from a man aged 55 to 70 with COVID-19, enrolled during active disease. Each CDR3 is given with its conserved first and last residue. D genes are given only for firm matches. Some rows mark clone size as missing; the rest say once, few, many or name a class of expanded clone.

j_call | v_call | d_call | clone_size | cdr3_aa | cdr3_nt
TRBJ1-1 | TRBV3-1/TRBV3-2 | TRBD1 | - | CASSQTGQGFKAFF | TGTGCCAGCAGCCAAACAGGACAGGGATTCAAAGCTTTCTTT
TRBJ2-7 | TRBV3-1/TRBV3-2 | TRBD1 | - | CASSPSGTGAYEQYF | TGTGCCAGCAGCCCATCCGGGACAGGGGCCTACGAGCAGTACTTC
TRBJ2-7 | TRBV5-1 | - | - | CASSLAVGPVPSYEQYF | TGCGCCAGCAGCTTGGCCGTTGGGCCAGTTCCATCTTACGAGCAGTACTTC
TRBJ2-2 | TRBV3-1/TRBV3-2 | TRBD2 | - | CASSQVLETSINTGELFF | TGTGCCAGCAGCCAAGTACTCGAGACTAGCATCAACACCGGGGAGCTGTTTTTT
TRBJ2-1 | TRBV4-1 | - | once | CASSQGPSIIAKNEQFF | TGCGCCAGCAGCCAAGGCCCCAGTATTATAGCGAAAAATGAGCAGTTCTTC
TRBJ2-7 | TRBV15 | - | - | CATSRDRDFGGSSYEQYF | TGTGCCACCAGCAGAGATCGAGATTTTGGCGGTTCCTCCTACGAGCAGTACTTC
TRBJ1-5 | TRBV12-1 | - | once | CASSHQGGQGFINQPQHF | TGTGCCAGCAGCCACCAGGGGGGACAGGGCTTTATCAATCAGCCCCAGCATTTT
TRBJ2-1 | TRBV25-1 | - | - | CASSPRRLTDNEQFF | TGTGCCAGCAGCCCAAGACGCCTTACAGACAATGAGCAGTTCTTC
TRBJ1-1 | TRBV25-1 | - | - | CASSETGFFAEAFF | TGTGCCAGCAGTGAAACAGGGTTTTTCGCTGAAGCTTTCTTT
TRBJ1-5 | TRBV30 | - | - | CAWAREGDQPQHF | TGTGCCTGGGCCCGAGAGGGTGATCAGCCCCAGCATTTT
TRBJ2-3 | TRBV10-3 | TRBD2 | - | CAISASGGTDTQYF | TGTGCCATCAGTGCTAGCGGGGGGACAGATACGCAGTATTTT
TRBJ2-7 | TRBV2 | TRBD1 | - | CASDLQGEVHEQYF | TGTGCCAGCGATTTACAGGGGGAGGTCCACGAGCAGTACTTC
TRBJ1-5 | TRBV4-2 | TRBD1 | - | CASSPGQGSNQPQHF | TGTGCCAGCAGCCCTGGACAGGGTAGCAATCAGCCCCAGCATTTT
TRBJ1-2 | TRBV18 | - | once | CASSPRRQGGYTF | TGTGCCAGCTCACCAAGGCGGCAAGGAGGCTACACCTTC
TRBJ2-1 | TRBV11-3 | TRBD1 | - | CASSGGFRGYEQFF | TGTGCCAGCAGCGGGGGCTTCAGGGGGTATGAGCAGTTCTTC
TRBJ1-2 | TRBV5-6 | - | - | CASSLLASYGYTF | TGTGCCAGCAGCTTGTTAGCTTCCTATGGCTACACCTTC
TRBJ1-2 | TRBV9 | TRBD1 | few | CASSPRTDRAAGYTF | TGTGCCAGCAGCCCCCGTACGGACAGGGCCGCTGGCTACACCTTC
TRBJ1-1 | TRBV6-5 | TRBD1 | - | CASILNLGQGQAFF | TGTGCCAGCATCCTCAATCTCGGACAGGGCCAAGCTTTCTTT
TRBJ1-5 | TRBV2 | TRBD1 | - | CASKNRGDSNQPQHF | TGTGCCAGCAAGAACAGGGGGGACAGCAATCAGCCCCAGCATTTT
TRBJ2-5 | TRBV28 | - | - | CASSFYGTQYF | TGTGCCAGCAGTTTCTATGGGACCCAGTACTTC
TRBJ1-1 | TRBV5-5 | - | - | CASSLSGGNTEAFF | TGTGCCAGCAGCTTGAGTGGCGGGAACACTGAAGCTTTCTTT
TRBJ2-5 | TRBV7-6 | - | - | CASSLSRAQETQYF | TGTGCCAGCAGCTTATCCAGGGCGCAAGAGACCCAGTACTTC
TRBJ1-3 | TRBV19 | TRBD1 | - | CASIATGELHSGNTIYF | TGTGCCAGTATCGCGACAGGGGAACTTCACTCTGGAAACACCATATATTTT
TRBJ1-1 | TRBV7-9 | - | - | CASSATGNTEAFF | TGTGCCAGCAGCGCGACAGGTAACACTGAAGCTTTCTTT
TRBJ1-1 | TRBV28 | TRBD1 | once | CASLGPGQGVTEAFF | TGTGCCAGCCTAGGCCCGGGACAGGGGGTCACTGAAGCTTTCTTT
TRBJ2-2 | TRBV27 | - | - | CASSAGVGANTGELFF | TGTGCCAGCAGTGCAGGGGTGGGGGCGAACACCGGGGAGCTGTTTTTT
TRBJ2-1 | TRBV5-1 | TRBD1 | - | CASSYGHGVGQGEQFF | TGCGCCAGCAGCTATGGGCACGGGGTCGGACAGGGTGAGCAGTTCTTC
TRBJ2-2 | TRBV7-2 | - | - | CASSPRISGELFF | TGTGCCAGCAGTCCTAGAATCTCCGGGGAGCTGTTTTTT
TRBJ2-7 | TRBV7-9 | TRBD1 | few | CASSLTGAGAGEQYF | TGTGCCAGCAGCTTAACAGGGGCAGGGGCCGGCGAGCAGTACTTC
TRBJ2-5 | TRBV6-6 | TRBD2 | - | CASSLGLAGETQYF | TGTGCCAGCAGTTTGGGACTAGCGGGAGAGACCCAGTACTTC
TRBJ2-3 | TRBV28 | - | - | CASSPRGAGTQYF | TGTGCCAGCAGTCCTCGGGGGGCGGGTACGCAGTATTTT
TRBJ1-5 | TRBV20-1 | - | - | CSASADRPLSGQPQHF | TGCAGTGCTAGTGCCGACAGGCCCCTCTCGGGTCAGCCCCAGCATTTT
TRBJ2-1 | TRBV5-4 | - | - | CASSSDRGRGIHEQFF | TGTGCCAGCAGCTCCGATAGGGGGAGGGGAATCCATGAGCAGTTCTTC
TRBJ2-1 | TRBV11-3 | TRBD2 | - | CASSFDPIAGGKNEQFF | TGTGCCAGCAGCTTCGATCCCATAGCGGGAGGTAAAAATGAGCAGTTCTTC
TRBJ2-1 | TRBV5-1 | - | - | CASSPTGLLADNEQFF | TGCGCCAGCAGCCCGACAGGGCTACTAGCGGACAATGAGCAGTTCTTC
TRBJ2-7 | TRBV2 | TRBD1 | - | CASIPDRGLPYEQYF | TGTGCCAGCATCCCGGACAGGGGGCTCCCGTACGAGCAGTACTTC